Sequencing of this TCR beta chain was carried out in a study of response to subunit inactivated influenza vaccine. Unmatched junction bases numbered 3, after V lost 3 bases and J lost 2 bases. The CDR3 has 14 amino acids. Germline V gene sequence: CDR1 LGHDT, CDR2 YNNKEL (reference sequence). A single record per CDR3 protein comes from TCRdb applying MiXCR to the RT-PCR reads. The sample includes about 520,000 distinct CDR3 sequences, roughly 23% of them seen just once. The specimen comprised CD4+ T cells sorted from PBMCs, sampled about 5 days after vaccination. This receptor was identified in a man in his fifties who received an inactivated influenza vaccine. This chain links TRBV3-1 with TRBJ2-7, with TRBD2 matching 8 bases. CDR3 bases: TGTGCCAGCAGCCAGCGGGGGGTAGCCTACGAGCAGTACTTC. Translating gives CASSQRGVAYEQYF.